This T cell receptor (beta chain) stems from a study of control samples from healthy donors and cancer patients. As to this clone: The identical CDR3 is also encoded by other nucleotide sequences in the sample.

Sequencing was performed with immunoSEQ multiplex PCR; in TCRdb, only in-frame clones are kept and a portion is missing. The sample records about 120,000 clones, 70% to 90% being singletons. This sequence originates from a man aged 40-49 years in good health. Sequenced material: blood.

CDR3 residues: CASSLGTNTGELFF. The CDR3 DNA reads TGTGCCAGCAGCTTAGGCACGAACACCGGGGAGCTGTTTTTT. The rearrangement joins TRBV7-9 to TRBJ2-2, with no clear D. CDR3 length: 14 amino acids. Germline V lookup: CDR1 SEHNR, CDR2 FQNEAQ (reference sequence). The V end was cut by 1 base, the J end by 0 bases, with 3 bases between.